One and the same sample provided the 18 T cell receptor beta chains below, sequenced in a study of beta chain features in type 1 diabetes. Their antigen targets remain unknown. As every portion of the isolated RNA was reverse transcribed, the sequencing read expressed TCRB transcripts. The protocol was immunoSEQ multiplex PCR, while the TCRdb copy is restricted to in-frame clones and leaves out a portion. The sample shows under 350,000 clones, roughly 13% of them seen only once. Study-level findings and limits: There was a moderate but significant shortening of TCRB CDR3s in all four CD4+ subsets of Type 1 diabetes patients.

Sequenced sample: naive CD4+ T cells from blood. The receptors originated from a man aged 30-40 years with type 1 diabetes.

The J gene is TRBJ2-1, the V gene TRBV19; 8 bases are shared with TRBD2. V lost 6 bases to trimming and J lost 4 bases; unmatched junction nucleotides: 8. The CDR3 is 15 amino acids. Germline V gives CDR1 LNHDA, CDR2 SQIVND (reference sequence). The CDR3 spells CASSYTSGKYNEQFF. The CDR3 DNA follows: TGTGCCAGTAGCTATACTAGCGGAAAGTACAATGAGCAGTTCTTC.

V usage is TRBV6-1 and J usage is TRBJ1-1; D might be TRBD1 (6 bases). The CDR3 is made up of 12 amino acids. CDR1 and CDR2 (germline): MNHNS, SASEGT. V lost 5 bases and J 6 bases, leaving 10 bases between the germline ends. The CDR3 spells CASSTGYAEAFF. The CDR3 DNA sequence: TGTGCCAGCAGTACAGGGTACGCTGAAGCTTTCTTT.

This chain joins TRBV13 and TRBJ2-1; 9 bases match TRBD2. Germline CDR1 reads PRHDT; CDR2 reads FYEKMQ (reference sequence). The CDR3 is 15 amino acids. With 2 bases clipped from V and 9 bases from J, the junction kept 8 bases outside the gene matches. CDR3 region: CASSLMLAGAGEQFF. Written as DNA, the CDR3 is TGTGCCAGCAGCTTAATGTTAGCGGGAGCCGGTGAGCAGTTCTTC.

This clone was seen more than once but under ten times. This chain joins TRBV5-5 and TRBJ2-7; 7 bases align to TRBD1. The V gene's germline CDR1 is SGHKS and CDR2 YYEKEE (reference sequence). The CDR3 runs to 13 residues. Trimming at V came to 0 bases and at J to 3 bases, leaving 0 bases not matched to a gene. The CDR3 reads CASSLDRGYEQYF. The CDR3 DNA sequence: TGTGCCAGCAGCTTGGACAGGGGCTACGAGCAGTACTTC. Based on the CDR3 plus reference TRBV5-5 and TRBJ2-7, the full variable domain is DAGVTQSPTHLIKTRGQQVTLRCSPISGHKSVSWYQQVLGQGPQFIFQYYEKEERGRGNFPDRFSARQFPNYSSELNVNALLLGDSALYLCASSLDRGYEQYFGPGTRLTVT.

The chain couples TRBV7-3 to TRBJ2-5; 7 nucleotides line up with TRBD1. V shed 1 base, J shed 1 base, and the junction held 3 bases outside the gene matches. Germline CDR1 SGHTA, CDR2 FQGTGA. This CDR3 has 15 residues. CDR3 nucleotide sequence: TGTGCCAGCAGCTTAATTGCAGGGGGCCAAGAGACCCAGTACTTC. Its translation is CASSLIAGGQETQYF.

This rearrangement joins TRBV5-1 to TRBJ2-1; 12 nucleotides agree with TRBD2. Trimming at V came to 0 bases and at J to 2 bases, leaving 12 bases not matched to a gene. This CDR3 has 20 amino acids. The V gene's germline CDR1 is SGHRS and CDR2 YFSETQ. The chain's CDR3 is CASSLAVTGTSGRTYNEQFF. CDR3 nucleotide sequence: TGCGCCAGCAGCTTGGCGGTTACTGGGACTAGCGGGCGTACCTACAATGAGCAGTTCTTC.

This clone has just a few counts. J is TRBJ1-5 and V is TRBV2; no definite D call. Germline V lookup: CDR1 SNHLY, CDR2 FYNNEI. Trimming stripped 2 bases from V and 4 bases from J, with 12 bases between. The CDR3 totals 15 residues. The CDR3 nucleotides are TGTGCCAGCAGTGAACGACTTCTGAGTAATCAGCCCCAGCATTTT. Translating gives CASSERLLSNQPQHF.

This chain joins TRBV28 and TRBJ1-2; D call uncertain. Trimming shortened V by 5 bases and J by 4 bases, and 8 bases separated the two germline ends. Germline assignment: CDR1 MDHEN and CDR2 SYDVKM. This CDR3 comprises 12 residues. The CDR3 region is CASSQDTYGYTF. CDR3 in DNA: TGTGCCAGCAGTCAAGACACCTATGGCTACACCTTC.

This clone was observed a few times. V usage is TRBV4-3 and J usage is TRBJ1-2; D unclear. The CDR3 is 15 residues long. Trimming took off 3 bases at V and 0 bases at J, with 11 bases between the two ends. CDR1 and CDR2 (germline): LGHNA, YSLEER. The CDR3 is CASSQAELANYGYTF. Here the CDR3 DNA reads TGCGCCAGCAGCCAGGCGGAGTTAGCTAACTATGGCTACACCTTC.

J is TRBJ1-3 and V is TRBV15; 7 nucleotides agree with TRBD1. The CDR3 has 15 amino acids. Germline V gives CDR1 LNHNV, CDR2 YYDKDF (reference sequence). Trimming at V came to 1 base and at J to 7 bases, leaving 7 bases not matched to a gene. As DNA, the CDR3 is TGTGCCACCAGCAGAGCCCGACAGGGAGGCAACACCATATATTTT. Residues: CATSRARQGGNTIYF. Combining the CDR3 with reference TRBV15 and TRBJ1-3 gives the whole variable domain DAMVIQNPRYQVTQFGKPVTLSCSQTLNHNVMYWYQQKSSQAPKLLFHYYDKDFNNEADTPDNFQSRRPNTSFCFLDIRSPGLGDTAMYLCATSRARQGGNTIYFGEGSWLTVV.

This clone appeared a single time. The chain employs TRBV7-3 and TRBJ2-1, with a weak D call TRBD2 (5 bases). The germline gives CDR1 SGHTA, CDR2 FQGTGA. V was trimmed by 2 bases and J by 7 bases, leaving 21 bases between them. There are 17 residues in the CDR3. The CDR3 nucleotides read TGTGCCAGCAGCTTAGGCCCGTCGGGAATAATCAGGAATGAGCAGTTCTTC. It yields the protein CASSLGPSGIIRNEQFF.

The rearrangement joins TRBV11-2 to TRBJ2-2, with 9 nucleotides matching TRBD2. The CDR3 spans 16 residues. The ends lost 6 bases at V and 4 bases at J; junction bases unmatched: 9. Germline V gene lookup returns CDR1 SGHAT and CDR2 FQNNGV. CDR3 protein: CASRDVAGEVTGELFF. The CDR3 nucleotides are TGTGCCAGCAGAGATGTAGCGGGAGAGGTCACCGGGGAGCTGTTTTTT. Using reference TRBV11-2 and TRBJ2-2 for the parts outside the CDR3, the full variable domain is EAGVAQSPRYKIIEKRQSVAFWCNPISGHATLYWYQQILGQGPKLLIQFQNNGVVDDSQLPKDRFSAERLKGVDSTLKIQPAKLEDSAVYLCASRDVAGEVTGELFFGEGSRLTVL.

The gene calls are TRBV5-1 and TRBJ2-3; 7 bases map to TRBD2. Unmatched junction bases numbered 17, after V lost 6 bases and J lost 10 bases. Per the germline V gene, CDR1 is SGHRS and CDR2 is YFSETQ. This CDR3 is built from 15 residues. In DNA form, the CDR3 reads TGCGCCAGCACGTTGGGAGATTCGCGGGAGCGGGCGCAGTATTTT. It translates to CASTLGDSRERAQYF. The full variable domain, rest sourced from reference TRBV5-1 and TRBJ2-3, is KAGVTQTPRYLIKTRGQQVTLSCSPISGHRSVSWYQQTPGQGLQFLFEYFSETQRNKGNFPGRFSGRQFSNSRSEMNVSTLELGDSALYLCASTLGDSRERAQYFGPGTRLTVL.

This clone showed up just a few times. The chain couples TRBV2 to TRBJ1-5, with a weak D call TRBD1 (5 bases). Per the germline V gene, CDR1 is SNHLY and CDR2 is FYNNEI. V was shortened by 4 bases and J by 3 bases, with 13 bases between the two germline ends. The CDR3 sequence is 15 residues long. In DNA, the CDR3 is TGTGCCAGCAGTGTCATAAGGGGTGACAATCAGCCCCAGCATTTT. As protein: CASSVIRGDNQPQHF.

This clone was seen more than once but under ten times. The chain joins TRBV29-1 to TRBJ1-2; tentative D call: TRBD1 (6 bases). The CDR3 loop spans 11 amino acids. The V and J ends lost 7 bases and 4 bases respectively, with 10 bases between them. Germline-derived CDR1 and CDR2 are SQVTM and ANQGSEA. CDR3 nucleotide sequence: TGCAGCGCCTCGGACAGCTATGGCTACACCTTC. Its translation is CSASDSYGYTF.

The CDR3 region has the DNA TGTGCCTGGAAGACAGGGGGCTATTCGAGAACTGAAGCTTTCTTT. Amino acids: CAWKTGGYSRTEAFF. The rearrangement links TRBV30 to TRBJ1-1, with 10 nucleotides matching TRBD1. The CDR3 has 15 residues. Germline loops: CDR1 GTSNPN, CDR2 SVGIG (reference sequence). Unmatched junction bases numbered 10, after V lost 4 bases and J lost 5 bases.

The chain has TRBV5-1 and TRBJ1-4; TRBD1 agrees at 9 bases. V was pared by 4 bases and J by 6 bases, with 7 bases of the junction left unmatched. The CDR3 runs to 15 residues. Germline V gene sequence: CDR1 SGHRS, CDR2 YFSETQ. CDR3 residues: CASSGGQGWDEKLFF. The CDR3 DNA sequence: TGCGCCAGCAGCGGAGGACAGGGGTGGGATGAAAAACTGTTTTTT.

The V call is TRBV2, the J call TRBJ2-6, with 11 bases matching TRBD1. Germline V gene sequence: CDR1 SNHLY, CDR2 FYNNEI. CDR3 size: 16 residues. Unmatched junction bases numbered 4, after V lost 5 bases and J lost 4 bases. CDR3 in DNA: TGTGCCAGCAGTTGGACAGGGGGCAAGGGGGCCAACGTCCTGACTTTC. Translation gives CASSWTGGKGANVLTF.